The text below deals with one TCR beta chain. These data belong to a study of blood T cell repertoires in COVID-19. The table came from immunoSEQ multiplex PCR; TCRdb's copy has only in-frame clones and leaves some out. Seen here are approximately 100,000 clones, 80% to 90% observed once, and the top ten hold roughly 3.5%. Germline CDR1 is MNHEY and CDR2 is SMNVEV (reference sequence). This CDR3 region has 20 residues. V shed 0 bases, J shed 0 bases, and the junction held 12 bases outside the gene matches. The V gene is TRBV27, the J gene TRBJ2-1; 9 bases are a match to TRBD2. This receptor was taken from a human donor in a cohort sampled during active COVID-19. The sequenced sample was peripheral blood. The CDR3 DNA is TGTGCCAGCAGTTTATCGGGGGGTGGAGCGGGGGGAAGCTCCTACAATGAGCAGTTCTTC. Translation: CASSLSGGGAGGSSYNEQFF.